This T cell receptor (beta chain) stems from a study of monozygotic twins with inflammatory bowel disease. Blood was drawn at roughly 2.6 ml per donor. For each CDR3 protein, TCRdb gives one entry from its re-call of the 5' RACE reads, without DNA. The data show about 420,000 distinct CDR3 sequences, and the top ten clones hold under 3%. About this clonotype itself: Its antigen is not known.

This CDR3 contains 16 residues. Germline lookup yields CDR1 DFQATT and CDR2 SNEGSKA (reference sequence). Regarding the study as a whole: Patients received differing immunosuppressive treatments, which may have added variability to their repertoires.

This TCR was recovered from a human donor with ulcerative colitis or Crohn's disease, or a healthy co-twin of an affected twin (not recorded which). This chain uses TRBV20-1 with TRBJ1-4; there is no DNA to check the TCRdb D call of TRBD1. The sequencing sample was made of blood. The CDR3 spells CSATRIQGGPNENLFF.